Below are 28 T cell receptor beta chains sequenced from a single sample in a study of blood T cells in healthy people across ages. Alongside a J-beta primer mix, a sample-barcoded 5' primer served in a second PCR lasting roughly 7 to 12 cycles. Each CDR3 protein gets one entry after TCRdb re-called the 5' RACE reads with MiXCR. The table shows 800,000 to 950,000 distinct CDR3 sequences, with approximately 32% occurring only once. The same sample was also used in a study of T cells of mothers and their children.

Source material: blood. The receptors were gathered from a woman in her thirties or forties in good health.

CDR3 loop: CASSSPGTANYNSPLHF. CDR3 bases: TGTGCCAGCAGTTCCCCCGGGACGGCAAACTATAATTCACCCCTCCACTTT. The chain joins TRBV6-5 to TRBJ1-6; D is perhaps TRBD1 (5 bases). CDR3 size: 17 residues. Germline V gene sequence: CDR1 MNHEY, CDR2 SVGAGI. With 4 bases removed from V and 3 bases from J, the gap between germline ends came to 16 bases.

This clonotype has just a few counts. The chain employs TRBV7-9 and TRBJ1-1, with D maybe TRBD1 (5 bases). The CDR3 totals 13 residues. The germline gives CDR1 SEHNR, CDR2 FQNEAQ (reference sequence). The V and J ends lost 11 bases and 1 base respectively, with 14 bases between them. The CDR3 region is CAGMEGWNTEAFF. The CDR3 region has the DNA TGTGCCGGTATGGAGGGGTGGAACACTGAAGCTTTCTTT.

This clonotype was found a few times. V usage is TRBV7-3 and J usage is TRBJ2-6, with a possible D match to TRBD1 (6 bases). Trimming left V 5 bases short and J 0 bases short, with 17 bases between. The CDR3 has 18 residues. From germline, CDR1 is SGHTA and CDR2 FQGTGA. This CDR3 is CASSDPGAQLSGANVLTF. The CDR3 DNA reads TGTGCCAGCAGCGACCCAGGGGCCCAACTCTCTGGGGCCAACGTCCTGACTTTC. Together with reference TRBV7-3 and TRBJ2-6, the CDR3 gives the full variable domain: GAGVSQTPSNKVTEKGKYVELRCDPISGHTALYWYRQSLGQGPEFLIYFQGTGAADDSGLPNDRFFAVRPEGSVSTLKIQRTERGDSAVYLCASSDPGAQLSGANVLTFGAGSRLTVL.

V is TRBV4-3 and J is TRBJ2-5, with a tentative D call TRBD1 (6 bases). This CDR3 has 15 amino acids. In germline, CDR1 is LGHNA, CDR2 YSLEER. Trimming left V 0 bases short and J 11 bases short, with 19 bases between. This CDR3 reads CASSQDQEGGKEQYF. The CDR3 nucleotides read TGCGCCAGCAGCCAAGATCAGGAAGGGGGTAAAGAGCAGTACTTC.

This clonotype was seen once. One end of the junction varies from germline; a read error may be responsible. The rearrangement joins TRBV20-1 to TRBJ2-5; 13 nucleotides agree with TRBD2. The CDR3 is 17 amino acids. Germline assignment: CDR1 DFQATT and CDR2 SNEGSKA (reference sequence). The CDR3 DNA is TGCGGTGCATACCCCGGGACTAGCGGGGTTCATAAAGAGACCCAGTACTTC. This codes for CGAYPGTSGVHKETQYF.

The chain couples TRBV7-9 to TRBJ1-1; TRBD1 aligns across 11 bases. Trimming cost V 5 bases and J 5 bases; bases outside gene matches: 4. There are 14 residues in the CDR3. The germline V gene has CDR1 SEHNR and CDR2 FQNEAQ (reference sequence). The CDR3 loop reads CASSHRDRGTEAFF. The CDR3 DNA sequence: TGTGCCAGCAGCCATCGGGACAGGGGGACTGAAGCTTTCTTT. The full variable domain, with the rest looked up from reference TRBV7-9 and TRBJ1-1, is DTGVSQNPRHKITKRGQNVTFRCDPISEHNRLYWYRQTLGQGPEFLTYFQNEAQLEKSRLLSDRFSAERPKGSFSTLEIQRTEQGDSAMYLCASSHRDRGTEAFFGQGTRLTVV.

The chain links TRBV7-3 to TRBJ1-1; D is perhaps TRBD1 (5 bases). V was clipped by 5 bases and J by 5 bases, with 21 bases between them. There are 16 residues in the CDR3. The germline CDR1 and CDR2 sequences are SGHTA and FQGTGA. The CDR3 DNA is TGTGCCAGCAGCCCAAACCCCGGGGCCCTCAGGACTGAAGCTTTCTTT. Protein product: CASSPNPGALRTEAFF. The entire variable domain, with the rest obtained from reference TRBV7-3 and TRBJ1-1, is as follows: GAGVSQTPSNKVTEKGKYVELRCDPISGHTALYWYRQSLGQGPEFLIYFQGTGAADDSGLPNDRFFAVRPEGSVSTLKIQRTERGDSAVYLCASSPNPGALRTEAFFGQGTRLTVV.

This clonotype was seen a handful of times. The chain has TRBV20-1 and TRBJ1-6, with TRBD1 identical over 7 bases. J lost 7 bases, V lost 3 bases, and 6 bases had no gene match. The CDR3 spans 14 residues. Germline-derived CDR1 and CDR2 are DFQATT and SNEGSKA (reference sequence). The CDR3 DNA reads as TGCAGTGCTAGCCCGACAGGGTACAATTCACCCCTCCACTTT. As protein: CSASPTGYNSPLHF.

The sample holds a few counts of this clonotype. The chain recombines TRBV30 with TRBJ1-2; no clear D gene. The CDR3 extends over 12 amino acids. The ends were cut back, 2 bases at V and 5 bases at J, with 9 bases in the middle. The germline V gene has CDR1 GTSNPN and CDR2 SVGIG (reference sequence). Here the CDR3 DNA reads TGTGCCTGGAGTCGGCAGACGTATGGCTACACCTTC. This sequence encodes CAWSRQTYGYTF.

This clonotype was observed a handful of times. The chain has TRBV12-3 or TRBV12-4 and TRBJ2-1; 7 bases line up with TRBD2. CDR3 length equals 14 residues. V lost 3 bases and J lost 6; bases outside the gene matches: 5. DNA for the CDR3: TGTGCCAGCAGTTTCGGCGGGGGACCCAATGAGCAGTTCTTC. Translation gives CASSFGGGPNEQFF.

In its sample, this clonotype was seen many times. V gene TRBV3-1 combines with J gene TRBJ1-1, with unresolved D. V gave up 3 bases and J gave up 2 bases, with 10 bases separating them. This CDR3 region has 14 residues. CDR1 and CDR2 from the germline V gene are LGHDT and YNNKEL (reference sequence). The CDR3 is CASSQARANTEAFF. The CDR3 DNA reads TGTGCCAGCAGCCAGGCCCGTGCCAACACTGAAGCTTTCTTT.

As to this clonotype: A much bigger clone sits one base away, suggesting this may be a read error. The CDR3, as DNA: TGTGCCATCAGTACCACAGGGGGCCTCAACAATGAGCAGTACTTC. Its translation: CAISTTGGLNNEQYF. The chain uses TRBV10-3 and TRBJ2-4, with 9 bases identical to TRBD1. The CDR3 runs to 15 residues. Germline V gene sequence: CDR1 ENHRY, CDR2 SYGVKD. J lost 13 bases, V lost 5 bases, and 15 bases had no gene match.

The chain uses TRBV6-2 or TRBV6-3 and TRBJ2-1; D remains unclear. Trimming took off 2 bases at V and 0 bases at J, with 20 bases between the two ends. The CDR3 covers 19 residues. CDR1 is MNHEY and CDR2 is SVGEGT in the germline V gene. CDR3: CASSYAMGLIESSYNEQFF. The CDR3 region has the DNA TGTGCCAGCAGTTACGCGATGGGTCTTATAGAGAGCTCCTACAATGAGCAGTTCTTC.

A note on this clonotype: A much larger clonotype is one base distant, so this may be a read error. This chain connects TRBV18 to TRBJ1-2; TRBD1 might be the D (5 bases). CDR1 is KGHSH and CDR2 is LQKENI in the germline V gene. The CDR3 is 13 residues long. This CDR3 reads CANSPQGARGYTF. CDR3 DNA: TGTGCCAACTCACCGCAGGGTGCGAGGGGCTACACCTTC.

The chain joins TRBV18 to TRBJ2-3; a weak D match, TRBD1 (5 bases). CDR1 is KGHSH and CDR2 is LQKENI in the germline V gene. The V end lost 4 bases, the J end lost 0 bases, and 17 bases lay between the germline ends. This CDR3 contains 17 residues. CDR3 amino acids: CASSLQKQGTSTDTQYF. DNA of the CDR3: TGTGCCAGCTCACTACAGAAGCAGGGAACTAGCACAGATACGCAGTATTTT.

This clonotype was counted only a few times. The rearrangement joins TRBV18 to TRBJ2-5; no clear D gene. The CDR3 loop spans 14 amino acids. V gave up 5 bases and J gave up 2 bases, with 12 bases separating them. Germline assignment: CDR1 KGHSH and CDR2 LQKENI. CDR3 sequence: CASSKVAQQETQYF. CDR3 sequence (DNA): TGTGCCAGCTCAAAGGTAGCTCAACAAGAGACCCAGTACTTC.

This clonotype was found many times. V usage is TRBV5-1 and J usage is TRBJ1-2; D is perhaps TRBD1 (5 bases). The ends were cut back, 0 bases at V and 8 bases at J, with 20 bases in the middle. Germline assignment: CDR1 SGHRS and CDR2 YFSETQ. The length of the CDR3 is 16 residues. This CDR3 reads CASSLGLSIRGRGYTF. The CDR3 coding sequence is TGCGCCAGCAGCTTGGGATTGAGTATTCGGGGACGGGGCTACACCTTC.

The chain recombines TRBV5-4 with TRBJ2-7; D is undetermined. There are 14 residues in the CDR3. The V gene's germline CDR1 is SGHNT and CDR2 YYREEE (reference sequence). The V gene lost 2 bases and the J gene lost 0 bases, with 9 bases spanning the gap. CDR3 sequence (DNA): TGTGCCAGCAGCTTAGACATGTCCTCCTACGAGCAGTACTTC. This sequence encodes CASSLDMSSYEQYF.

The chain combines TRBV20-1 with TRBJ1-1; D is undetermined. Trimming pared 0 bases from V and 6 bases from J, leaving 17 bases between. Germline V gives CDR1 DFQATT, CDR2 SNEGSKA (reference sequence). This CDR3 comprises 15 residues. The CDR3 region has the DNA TGCAGTGCTAGAGATATGGACGGGGTTCCCCCTGAAGCTTTCTTT. Amino acids: CSARDMDGVPPEAFF.

This clonotype was observed a handful of times. This sequence joins TRBV28 and TRBJ1-2, with D hard to call. From germline, CDR1 is MDHEN and CDR2 SYDVKM. V lost 2 bases, J lost 3 bases, and 13 bases lay in between. The CDR3 covers 15 residues. CDR3 sequence reads: CASSLGNTLYYGYTF. In DNA form, the CDR3 reads TGTGCCAGCAGTTTAGGAAACACACTCTACTATGGCTACACCTTC.

This clonotype was counted a few times. CDR3 sequence (DNA): TGTGCCAGCAGCCCAAGGGGGGCCCTAGCGGGGGGGCCCGATGAGCAGTTCTTC. This translates into CASSPRGALAGGPDEQFF. The V and J genes are TRBV7-8 and TRBJ2-1; 12 bases fit TRBD2. The trim removed 5 bases at V and 8 bases at J, leaving 16 bases unmatched. Germline-derived CDR1 and CDR2 are SGHVS and FQNEAQ. The CDR3 has 18 residues.

This clonotype showed up many times. The chain couples TRBV10-3 to TRBJ2-7, with D possibly being TRBD1 or TRBD2 (5 bases each). With 10 bases removed from V and 4 bases from J, the gap between germline ends came to 17 bases. The CDR3 extends over 13 amino acids. CDR1 and CDR2 (germline): ENHRY, SYGVKD. The CDR3 sequence: CATGIRDVYEQYF. The DNA for the CDR3 is TGTGCCACTGGTATAAGGGACGTTTACGAGCAGTACTTC.

This clonotype came up many times. The chain recombines TRBV7-2 with TRBJ1-4; D is unclear. V lost 5 bases and J 4 bases, leaving 17 bases between the germline ends. CDR3 length: 16 amino acids. Germline V gene data show CDR1 as SGHTA and CDR2 as FQGNSA. The CDR3 sequence is CASSAAGRAFNEKLFF. CDR3 in DNA: TGTGCCAGCAGCGCAGCGGGGAGGGCTTTTAATGAAAAACTGTTTTTT.

This clonotype was seen more than once but under ten times. This chain uses TRBV7-2 with TRBJ1-5; D is ambiguous. From germline, CDR1 is SGHTA and CDR2 FQGNSA. This CDR3 has 16 amino acids. V was clipped by 1 base and J by 5 bases, with 15 bases between them. The CDR3 DNA reads as TGTGCCAGCAGCTTAGAGGGCCCGGTTGGCTATCAGCCCCAGCATTTT. It yields the protein CASSLEGPVGYQPQHF.

In its sample, this clonotype was seen a few times. This chain connects TRBV20-1 to TRBJ2-7; a weak D match, TRBD1 (6 bases). The germline V gene has CDR1 DFQATT and CDR2 SNEGSKA (reference sequence). CDR3 length equals 12 residues. The V and J ends lost 4 bases and 3 bases respectively, with 10 bases between them. This chain's CDR3 is CSATGQFYEQYF. The DNA for the CDR3 is TGCAGTGCTACCGGACAGTTCTACGAGCAGTACTTC.

The table lists this clonotype with many counts. V is TRBV5-1 and J is TRBJ1-6, with D maybe TRBD1 (6 bases). V lost 4 bases to trimming and J lost 0 bases, with 11 bases between them. The CDR3 spans 16 residues. The germline V gene encodes CDR1 SGHRS and CDR2 YFSETQ. CDR3 sequence reads: CASSGGGSSYNSPLHF. Here the CDR3 DNA reads TGCGCCAGCAGCGGAGGGGGGAGCTCCTATAATTCACCCCTCCACTTT.

This clonotype was detected ten times or more. V and J are TRBV28 and TRBJ2-7; 8 bases fit TRBD1. This CDR3 is built from 14 residues. Unmatched junction bases numbered 7, after V lost 3 bases and J lost 6 bases. Germline-derived CDR1 and CDR2 are MDHEN and SYDVKM. CDR3 sequence: CASSFNRGDFEQYF. The CDR3, as DNA: TGTGCCAGCAGTTTCAACAGGGGGGATTTCGAGCAGTACTTC.

This chain links TRBV2 with TRBJ2-4; D unclear. The CDR3 is made up of 15 amino acids. With 10 bases removed from V and 10 bases from J, the gap between germline ends came to 26 bases. CDR1 and CDR2 from the germline V gene are SNHLY and FYNNEI. In DNA form, the CDR3 reads TGTGCCACCGAGCCTTTGGACCCCAGGTTAAGGATTCAGTACTTC. Its protein product is CATEPLDPRLRIQYF.